Listed below are T cell receptor beta chains from one sample, sequenced in a study of cytomegalovirus exposure and HLA in healthy donors. Measured with immunoSEQ multiplex PCR; TCRdb has only the in-frame clones, and not every one. In the table there are 55,000 to 80,000 clones, more than 70% of which are singletons. The sequencing input was PBMCs. The receptors were sampled from a man aged 50-59 years in good health and CMV-seropositive. Both conserved end residues are part of each CDR3. A D gene is named only where the DNA matches it firmly. Size is omitted from some rows. Given values are once, few, many or a class for expanded clones.

CDR3 protein | CDR3 DNA | D gene | clone size | J gene | V gene
CASSVVSGDYNEQFF | TGTGCCAGCAGTGTGGTTAGCGGGGATTACAATGAGCAGTTCTTC | TRBD2 | . | TRBJ2-1 | TRBV2
CSVEEPGRVDNEQFF | TGCAGCGTTGAAGAACCGGGCAGGGTTGACAATGAGCAGTTCTTC | . | . | TRBJ2-1 | TRBV29-1
CASSLEGRHSSDF | TGTGCCAGCAGCTTGGAGGGGAGGCATTCGTCGGACTTC | . | . | TRBJ2-5 | TRBV5-4
CASSPLAGGTPNEQFF | TGCGCCAGCAGCCCTTTAGCGGGGGGCACGCCCAATGAGCAGTTCTTC | TRBD2 | . | TRBJ2-1 | TRBV5-1
CAWSALLAGGSYEQYF | TGTGCCTGGAGTGCCCTCCTAGCGGGAGGATCCTACGAGCAGTACTTC | TRBD2 | . | TRBJ2-7 | TRBV30
CASSSVSASGNTIYF | TGTGCCAGCAGCTCGGTGAGCGCGTCTGGAAACACCATATATTTT | . | . | TRBJ1-3 | TRBV7-9
CASSPRSKGAPGELFF | TGCGCCAGCAGTCCGAGATCCAAGGGGGCGCCTGGGGAGCTGTTTTTT | TRBD1 | . | TRBJ2-2 | TRBV10-1
CASSLDRLYGYTF | TGTGCCAGCAGTCTAGACCGTCTCTATGGCTACACCTTC | . | . | TRBJ1-2 | TRBV25-1
CASSGRDGYTF | TGCGCCAGCAGTGGTCGGGATGGCTACACCTTC | . | few | TRBJ1-2 | TRBV5-1
CASSQGDRQREQYF | TGCGCCAGCAGCCAAGGGGACAGACAGAGGGAGCAGTACTTC | TRBD1 | . | TRBJ2-7 | TRBV4-3
CASSLGGSLYEQYF | TGCGCCAGCAGCTTGGGAGGATCGCTCTACGAGCAGTACTTC | . | . | TRBJ2-7 | TRBV5-1
CASSIQGAYEQYF | TGTGCCAGCAGTATACAGGGGGCCTACGAGCAGTACTTC | TRBD1 | . | TRBJ2-7 | TRBV27
CASSRNSGGTDTQYF | TGTGCCAGCAGCCGTAATAGCGGGGGGACAGATACGCAGTATTTT | TRBD2 | . | TRBJ2-3 | TRBV14
CSVVGTLSYEQYF | TGCAGCGTTGTGGGGACACTCTCCTACGAGCAGTACTTC | . | few | TRBJ2-7 | TRBV29-1
CASSLSAQGNTEAFF | TGTGCCAGCAGCTTGTCCGCTCAGGGGAACACTGAAGCTTTCTTT | . | . | TRBJ1-1 | TRBV5-6
CASSPPGVLYNEQFF | TGTGCCAGCTCACCCCCGGGGGTGCTCTACAATGAGCAGTTCTTC | . | . | TRBJ2-1 | TRBV18
CASSQEGAGGDEQFF | TGTGCCAGCAGCCAAGAGGGGGCGGGAGGCGATGAGCAGTTCTTC | TRBD2 | . | TRBJ2-1 | TRBV4-2
CASSLGGALLYEQYF | TGTGCCAGCAGTTTGGGAGGGGCCCTCCTCTACGAGCAGTACTTC | TRBD2 | . | TRBJ2-7 | TRBV28
CASSTRGGLGKETQYF | TGTGCCAGCAGTACCCGGGGAGGGTTGGGCAAGGAGACCCAGTACTTC | TRBD2 | once | TRBJ2-5 | TRBV6-7
CASSRSGTSYEQYF | TGTGCCAGCAGCCGCAGCGGGACTAGCTACGAGCAGTACTTC | TRBD2 | . | TRBJ2-7 | TRBV5-6
CATSRGGTSGDYNEQFF | TGTGCCACCAGCAGAGGCGGCACTAGCGGAGACTACAATGAGCAGTTCTTC | TRBD2 | . | TRBJ2-1 | TRBV15
CASSQHLAGRPQETQYF | TGTGCCAGCAGCCAACATCTAGCGGGGAGGCCCCAAGAGACCCAGTACTTC | TRBD2 | . | TRBJ2-5 | TRBV4-2
CASSPRSGGAGETQYF | TGTGCCAGCTCACCCCGTAGCGGGGGGGCCGGAGAGACCCAGTACTTC | TRBD2 | . | TRBJ2-5 | TRBV18
CASSTLDEVYEQYF | TGTGCCAGTAGTACCTTAGACGAGGTCTACGAGCAGTACTTC | . | . | TRBJ2-7 | TRBV19
CASSVLGQATSYEQYF | TGTGCCAGCAGCGTATTGGGACAGGCCACCTCCTACGAGCAGTACTTC | TRBD1 | few | TRBJ2-7 | TRBV9
CASGLVQGDNSPLHF | TGTGCTAGTGGTTTGGTACAGGGGGACAATTCACCCCTCCACTTT | TRBD1 | . | TRBJ1-6 | TRBV12-5
CASSPGLPQETQYF | TGTGCCAGCAGTCCCGGACTCCCCCAAGAGACCCAGTACTTC | . | . | TRBJ2-5 | TRBV7-3
CASSFGQGAGEQYF | TGCGCCAGCAGCTTCGGGCAGGGGGCGGGAGAGCAGTACTTC | TRBD1 | . | TRBJ2-7 | TRBV5-1
CAWNRDGPWTEQYF | TGTGCCTGGAACAGGGACGGACCTTGGACTGAGCAGTACTTC | . | once | TRBJ2-7 | TRBV30
CASSELTSGYRADTQYF | TGTGCCAGCAGTGAACTTACTAGCGGGTATAGGGCAGATACGCAGTATTTT | TRBD2 | . | TRBJ2-3 | TRBV6-1
CASSELDRGPSPLHF | TGTGCCAGCAGTGAGTTAGACAGGGGTCCTTCACCCCTCCACTTT | TRBD1 | once | TRBJ1-6 | TRBV6-1
CAINMGQQNTGELFF | TGTGCCATCAATATGGGACAGCAGAACACCGGGGAGCTGTTTTTT | TRBD1 | few | TRBJ2-2 | TRBV10-3
CASSYGTVTNEKLFF | TGTGCCAGCAGTTACGGGACAGTCACTAATGAAAAACTGTTTTTT | TRBD1 | . | TRBJ1-4 | TRBV6-5
CSVDPQGQGHGYTF | TGCAGCGTTGATCCGCAGGGGCAGGGACATGGCTACACCTTC | . | . | TRBJ1-2 | TRBV29-1
CASRHRGYGNQPQHF | TGTGCCAGTAGACACAGGGGATACGGCAATCAGCCCCAGCATTTT | TRBD1 | . | TRBJ1-5 | TRBV19
CASSLTAMNTEAFF | TGTGCCAGCAGTTTAACAGCCATGAACACTGAAGCTTTCTTT | . | . | TRBJ1-1 | TRBV28
CASSFSTGELFF | TGTGCCAGCAGCTTTAGCACCGGGGAGCTGTTTTTT | . | few | TRBJ2-2 | TRBV7-9
CASRRTGSGYTF | TGTGCCAGCAGAAGGACAGGGAGCGGCTACACCTTC | TRBD1 | . | TRBJ1-2 | TRBV6-1
CASSPVQGATGVLTDTQYF | TGTGCCAGCAGCCCTGTTCAGGGAGCTACAGGGGTGTTGACAGATACGCAGTATTTT | TRBD1 | . | TRBJ2-3 | TRBV5-4
CASSFAQLNEQFF | TGCGCCAGCAGCTTCGCCCAGTTGAATGAGCAGTTCTTC | . | . | TRBJ2-1 | TRBV5-1
CAIGSRDRNSPLHF | TGTGCCATCGGGTCCCGGGACAGGAATTCACCCCTCCACTTT | TRBD1 | . | TRBJ1-6 | TRBV10-3
CASSLGGTSASQETQYF | TGTGCCAGCAGCTTAGGAGGGACTAGCGCCTCCCAAGAGACCCAGTACTTC | TRBD2 | . | TRBJ2-5 | TRBV7-8
CAWAGTSVNEQFF | TGTGCCTGGGCCGGGACTAGCGTAAATGAGCAGTTCTTC | TRBD2 | . | TRBJ2-1 | TRBV30
CASSIYNEQFF | TGTGCCAGCAGTATTTACAATGAGCAGTTCTTC | . | . | TRBJ2-1 | TRBV5-4
CASSSRVNSNQPQHF | TGTGCCAGCAGTTCCCGGGTCAATAGCAATCAGCCCCAGCATTTT | . | . | TRBJ1-5 | TRBV6-5
CASSAGQGNTGELFF | TGCGCCAGCAGCGCGGGACAGGGAAACACCGGGGAGCTGTTTTTT | TRBD1 | . | TRBJ2-2 | TRBV5-1
CASDRGLVRNQPQHF | TGTGCCAGCGACAGGGGGCTGGTGCGAAATCAGCCCCAGCATTTT | TRBD1 | . | TRBJ1-5 | TRBV6-1
CAWSVRRGTEAFF | TGTGCCTGGAGTGTTCGCAGGGGCACTGAAGCTTTCTTT | . | . | TRBJ1-1 | TRBV30
CASREGIAGDTDTQYF | TGCGCCAGCAGGGAAGGTATAGCGGGGGACACAGATACGCAGTATTTT | TRBD2 | once | TRBJ2-3 | TRBV5-1
CSVEGARVGEQYF | TGCAGCGTTGAAGGAGCCAGGGTGGGCGAGCAGTACTTC | . | few | TRBJ2-7 | TRBV29-1
CASSLSYFYEQYF | TGTGCCAGCAGTTTAAGTTACTTCTACGAGCAGTACTTC | . | few | TRBJ2-7 | TRBV27